This T cell receptor beta chain is from a study of T cells in Graves' hyperthyroidism and ophthalmopathy. RNA transcripts gave rise to amplified TCR beta CDR3 regions. Initially, a first-round RT-PCR of the TCR CDR3 employed the HTBI primer set. TCRdb reprocessed the multiplex PCR reads with MiXCR, giving one entry per CDR3 protein. The table lists about 640,000 distinct CDR3 sequences, about 14% of them singletons. The CDR3 is made up of 16 amino acids. Trimming took 1 base from V and 4 from J; bases not matched to a gene: 6. The germline V gene has CDR1 KGHSH and CDR2 LQKENI. Diagnoses used clinical symptoms, serum thyroxine and TRAb, thyroid ultrasound and orbital computed tomography. Study conclusions and caveats: Most thyroid clonotypes that were expanded above 0.001 also turned up in blood. A model of 13 V-J pairs discriminated ophthalmopathy from stable hyperthyroidism.

This clonotype was observed many times. The antigen remains undetermined. The rearrangement uses TRBV18 and TRBJ2-7; 11 nucleotides match TRBD2. Sequenced: blood. This clonotype originated in a woman aged 50 to 60 with Graves' ophthalmopathy. As DNA, the CDR3 is TGTGCCAGCTCACCACTACCGGGACTAGCGGCATACGAGCAGTACTTC. Amino acid sequence: CASSPLPGLAAYEQYF.